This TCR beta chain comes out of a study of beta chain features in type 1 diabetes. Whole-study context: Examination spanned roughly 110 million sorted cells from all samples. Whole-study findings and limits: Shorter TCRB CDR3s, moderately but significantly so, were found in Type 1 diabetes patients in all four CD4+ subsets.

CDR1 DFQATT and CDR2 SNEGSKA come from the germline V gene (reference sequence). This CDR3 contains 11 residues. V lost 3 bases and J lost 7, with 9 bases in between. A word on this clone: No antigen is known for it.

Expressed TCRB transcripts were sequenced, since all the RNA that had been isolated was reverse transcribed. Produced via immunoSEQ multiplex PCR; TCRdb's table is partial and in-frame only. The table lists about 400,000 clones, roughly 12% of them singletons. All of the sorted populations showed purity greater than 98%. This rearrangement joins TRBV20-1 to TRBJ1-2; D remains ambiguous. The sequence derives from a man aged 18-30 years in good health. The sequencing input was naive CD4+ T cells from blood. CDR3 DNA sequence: TGCAGTGCTAGGAGGGCCGGTGGCTACACCTTC. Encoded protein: CSARRAGGYTF.